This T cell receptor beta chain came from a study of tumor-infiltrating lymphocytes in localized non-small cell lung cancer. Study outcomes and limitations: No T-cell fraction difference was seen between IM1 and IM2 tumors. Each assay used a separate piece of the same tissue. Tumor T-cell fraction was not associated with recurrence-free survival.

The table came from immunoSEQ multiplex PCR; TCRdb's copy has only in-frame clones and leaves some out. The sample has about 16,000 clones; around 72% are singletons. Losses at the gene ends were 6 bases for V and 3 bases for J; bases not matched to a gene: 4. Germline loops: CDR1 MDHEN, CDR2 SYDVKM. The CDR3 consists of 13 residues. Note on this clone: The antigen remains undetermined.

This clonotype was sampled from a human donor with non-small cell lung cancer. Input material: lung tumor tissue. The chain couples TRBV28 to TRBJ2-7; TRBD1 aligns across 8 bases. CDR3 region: CASSRGQGYEQYF. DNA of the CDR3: TGTGCCAGCAGCCGTGGACAGGGCTACGAGCAGTACTTC.